This T cell receptor (beta chain) was recorded in a study of cytomegalovirus exposure and HLA in healthy donors. Broader study findings: Within an earlier analysis, most TCR beta V segments proved productive either about 90% or about 30% of the time.

In the case of this clone: Its matching antigen is unknown.

Both 60 Vbeta primers and 13 Jbeta primers went into the PCR. The repertoire was sequenced with immunoSEQ multiplex PCR; TCRdb's copy has only in-frame clones and lacks some. Here the sample spans about 98,000 clones, 55% to 80% being singletons. After removal of 0 bases from V and 3 bases from J, the junction contained 14 bases not matched to a gene. The germline CDR1 and CDR2 sequences are SGHAT and FQNNGV. The length of the CDR3 is 19 residues. The TCR sequence derives from a female donor in good health and CMV-seronegative. V gene TRBV11-2 combines with J gene TRBJ1-2; 9 nucleotides agree with TRBD1. The sequenced material came from PBMCs. CDR3 DNA: TGTGCCAGCAGCTTAGACACGGGACAGGGATACGGTCGGTACTATGGCTACACCTTC. It encodes CASSLDTGQGYGRYYGYTF. The variable domain in full, completed from reference TRBV11-2 and TRBJ1-2, reads EAGVAQSPRYKIIEKRQSVAFWCNPISGHATLYWYQQILGQGPKLLIQFQNNGVVDDSQLPKDRFSAERLKGVDSTLKIQPAKLEDSAVYLCASSLDTGQGYGRYYGYTFGSGTRLTVV.